A selection of T cell receptor beta chains follows, all from one sample in a study of T cells in Graves' hyperthyroidism and ophthalmopathy. Using its own MiXCR run on the multiplex PCR reads, TCRdb lists one record per CDR3 protein. Of almost 600,000 distinct CDR3 sequences listed, about 15% are singletons. Source material: blood. These receptors were taken from a woman younger than 45 with Graves' hyperthyroidism that later progressed to Graves' ophthalmopathy. CDR3s leave out the opening cysteine and the closing phenylalanine or tryptophan.

>TRBJ2-3|TRBV30
AWSIGGGLQY
>TRBJ2-1|TRBV7-7
ASSTGTSPYNEQF
>TRBJ2-2|TRBV30
AWGAGTNTGELF
>TRBJ2-7|TRBV6-6
ASSYHRQGSEQY
>TRBJ1-2|TRBV7-3
ASTLLTRNGYT
>TRBJ1-2|TRBV29-1
SALDSSGYT
>TRBJ1-3|TRBV18
ASSPEQGNENTIY
>TRBJ2-2|TRBV20-1
SAPDAGRGNTGELF
>TRBJ1-1|TRBV15
ATSLAGGTTEAF
>TRBJ1-1|TRBV4-3
ASSQDGWGTGAF
>TRBJ2-1|TRBV11-1
ASTPGSHNEQF
>TRBJ1-1|TRBV24-1
ATSEGNTEAF
>TRBJ1-1|TRBV20-1
SEEAGLLAF
>TRBJ1-1|TRBV28
ASSLRDSNTEAF
>TRBJ2-3|TRBV6-1
ASKTTVIAHTDTQY
>TRBJ2-1|TRBV10-3
AISEDGEGRNEQF
>TRBJ2-1|TRBV3-1
ASSQADLFNNEQF
>TRBJ1-5|TRBV19
ASSGTTEQPQH
>TRBJ2-7|TRBV5-4
ASSLAGTISYEQY
>TRBJ1-2|TRBV19
ASSVPGTGGPGYT
>TRBJ1-1|TRBV30
AWSLGGGGMNTEAF
>TRBJ1-1|TRBV10-3
AISERSGTGSTEAF
>TRBJ2-1|TRBV20-1
SASGNNEQF
>TRBJ2-2|TRBV30
AWGGQGFTGELF
>TRBJ1-6|TRBV20-1
SARGWDSESPLH
>TRBJ1-2|TRBV20-1
SARTNYGYT
>TRBJ1-2|TRBV29-1
SVEKVVDGYT
>TRBJ1-1|TRBV12-3/TRBV12-4
ASSPTSREGAF
>TRBJ2-3|TRBV24-1
ATSGGQATDTQY
>TRBJ1-1|TRBV19
ASRATEMNTEAF
>TRBJ1-5|TRBV6-1
ASSSLSGQVNQPQH
>TRBJ2-2|TRBV27
ASTTSGGTGELF
>TRBJ2-7|TRBV10-3
AISGGTGVSYEQY
>TRBJ1-1|TRBV5-1
ASSPGPNTEAF
>TRBJ1-5|TRBV28
ASRPRGLNQPQH
>TRBJ1-1|TRBV28
ASSLWGERNTEAF
>TRBJ1-2|TRBV6-5
ASSVPNGGYT
>TRBJ1-5|TRBV18
ASSPSFGNQPQH
>TRBJ1-2|TRBV11-2
ASSLKAPYGYT
>TRBJ2-7|TRBV2
ASLSGQGGLEQY
>TRBJ2-7|TRBV12-3/TRBV12-4
ASSRIPNEQY
>TRBJ1-6|TRBV9
ASSSPTGGNSPLH
>TRBJ2-1|TRBV10-3
AISIQFVDDEQF
>TRBJ1-6|TRBV2
ASSAPTGFNSPLH
>TRBJ2-7|TRBV7-6
ASSLDHGEGVYEQY
>TRBJ1-2|TRBV6-1
ASSEKGTT
>TRBJ2-1|TRBV24-1
ATSDPGTSGNDEQF
>TRBJ2-7|TRBV2
ASRVKNEQY
>TRBJ2-1|TRBV19
ASSIPSASGSYEQF
>TRBJ1-3|TRBV29-1
SVASPRGNSGNTIY
>TRBJ1-3|TRBV27
ASSLDSSSGNTIY
>TRBJ2-7|TRBV20-1
SARAPGLALEQY
>TRBJ2-3|TRBV6-2/TRBV6-3
ASSPGTAGTQY
>TRBJ2-7|TRBV6-1
TSGPRGFYEQY
>TRBJ2-4|TRBV24-1
ATSDPDGNKNIQY
>TRBJ2-1|TRBV7-9
ASSLDARGLGNEQF
>TRBJ1-5|TRBV24-1
ATAGLNHGVLNQPQH
>TRBJ2-7|TRBV2
ATLERDSYEQY
>TRBJ1-1|TRBV30
AWSGGGGNREAF